This T cell receptor beta chain is from a study of early T cells in non-severe SARS-CoV-2 infection. Notes on the study in general: Comparison of clonotypes with VDJdb favored anti-spike CD8 responses while missing private and CD4 specificities.

Trimming took 4 bases from V and 7 from J; bases not matched to a gene: 6. The CDR3 totals 14 residues. About this clonotype: Its antigen is not identified.

Unique molecular identifiers were attached to individual cDNA molecules. One entry per CDR3 protein, called by TCRdb with MiXCR from the 5' RACE reads. This sample has around 64,000 distinct CDR3 sequences, with approximately 10% found just once. The specimen was whole blood, collected at baseline. The clonotype originates from an adult who was a healthcare worker with PCR-confirmed SARS-CoV-2 infection or an uninfected control (not recorded which). The chain links TRBV12-3 or TRBV12-4 to TRBJ1-5; 8 bases agree with TRBD1. The CDR3 DNA is TGTGCCAGCAGTTCCGGACAGGGAAGGCAGCCCCAGCATTTT. Protein sequence: CASSSGQGRQPQHF.